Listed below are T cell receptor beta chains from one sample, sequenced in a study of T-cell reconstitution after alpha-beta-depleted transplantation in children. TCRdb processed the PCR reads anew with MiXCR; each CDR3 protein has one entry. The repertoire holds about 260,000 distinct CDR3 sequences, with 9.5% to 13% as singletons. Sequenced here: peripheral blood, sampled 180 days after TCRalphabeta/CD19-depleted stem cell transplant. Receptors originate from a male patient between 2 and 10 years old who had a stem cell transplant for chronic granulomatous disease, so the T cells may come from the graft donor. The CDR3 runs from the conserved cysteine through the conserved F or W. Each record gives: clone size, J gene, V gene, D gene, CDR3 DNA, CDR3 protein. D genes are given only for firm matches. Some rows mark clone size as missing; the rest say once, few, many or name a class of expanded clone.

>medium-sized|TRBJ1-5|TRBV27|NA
TGTGCCAGCAGTTTAATGGGACAACGACCTGGGCCCCAGCATTTT
CASSLMGQRPGPQHF
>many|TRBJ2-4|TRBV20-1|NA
TGCAGTGCTAGCGCTAGCGTAGGCAAAAACATTCAGTACTTC
CSASASVGKNIQYF
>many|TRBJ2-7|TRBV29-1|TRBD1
TGCAGCGTTGAAGACGGACAGGGCCCTTACGAGCAGTACTTC
CSVEDGQGPYEQYF
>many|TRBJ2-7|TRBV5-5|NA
TGTGCCAGCAGCGCGCAAACATACGAGCAGTACTTC
CASSAQTYEQYF
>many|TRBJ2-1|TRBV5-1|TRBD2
TGCGCCAGCAGCTCACCCACTAGCGGGAGGTTCTATGAGCAGTTCTTC
CASSSPTSGRFYEQFF
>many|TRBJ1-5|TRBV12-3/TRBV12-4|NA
TGTGCCAGCAGTTCATGGGACATTAGCAATCAGCCCCAGCATTTT
CASSSWDISNQPQHF
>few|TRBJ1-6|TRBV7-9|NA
TGTGCCAGCAGCTTTGGGCAGCTAAATTCACCCCTCCACTTT
CASSFGQLNSPLHF
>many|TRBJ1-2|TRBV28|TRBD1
TGTGCCACCCGGAGCTACAGGGGGGAGTTTCGTTATGGCTACACCTTC
CATRSYRGEFRYGYTF
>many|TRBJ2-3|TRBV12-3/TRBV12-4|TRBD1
TGTGCCAGCAGTGGGGACAGTGGGGGACCCACAGATACGCAGTATTTT
CASSGDSGGPTDTQYF
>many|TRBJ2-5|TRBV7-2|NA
TGTGCCAGCAGCCTGATCTCCCAACAAGAGACCCAGTACTTC
CASSLISQQETQYF
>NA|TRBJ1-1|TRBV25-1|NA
TGTGCCAGCAGTGACCGGACCAAGGGCACTGAAGCTTTCTTT
CASSDRTKGTEAFF
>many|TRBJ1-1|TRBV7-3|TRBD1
TGTGCCAGCAGCATCTCCGGGACAGAGAACACTGAAGCTTTCTTT
CASSISGTENTEAFF
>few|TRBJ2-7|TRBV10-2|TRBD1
TGCGCCAGCAGCGGACAGGGGTTCGAGCAGTACTTC
CASSGQGFEQYF
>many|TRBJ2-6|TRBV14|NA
TGTGCCAGCAGCCAAGGGTGGGCAGTCTCTGGGGCCAACGTCCTGACTTTC
CASSQGWAVSGANVLTF
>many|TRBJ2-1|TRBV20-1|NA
TGCAGTGCTAGAGGAACGGGATGGATGAATGAGCAGTTCTTC
CSARGTGWMNEQFF
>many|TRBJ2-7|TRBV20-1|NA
TGCAGTGCTAGGGGCAGGCGCTCCTACGAGCAGTACTTC
CSARGRRSYEQYF
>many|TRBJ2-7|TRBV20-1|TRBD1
TGCAGTGCTAGAGGGGTCCCGGGACAGGGTAGTTCTCTCTACGAGCAGTACTTC
CSARGVPGQGSSLYEQYF
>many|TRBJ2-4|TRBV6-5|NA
TGTGCCAGCAGTTATAAACAGACCACTGGCATTCAGTACTTC
CASSYKQTTGIQYF
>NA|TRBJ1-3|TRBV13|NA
TGTGCCAGCAGCTGGGGTACCAAAGACACCATATATTTT
CASSWGTKDTIYF
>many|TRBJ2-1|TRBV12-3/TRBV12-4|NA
TGTGCCAGCAGTTTATTGGATGAGCAGTTCTTC
CASSLLDEQFF
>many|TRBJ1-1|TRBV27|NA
TGTGCCAGCAGTTTGGGGGGGAGGACTGAAGCTTTCTTT
CASSLGGRTEAFF
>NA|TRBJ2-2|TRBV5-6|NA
TGTGCCAGCAGCTTGGCAGGGATCGGGACCGGGGAGCTGTTTTTT
CASSLAGIGTGELFF
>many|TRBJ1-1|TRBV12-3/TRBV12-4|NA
TGTGCCAGCAGCCTCACGTCGTACGCTTTCTTT
CASSLTSYAFF
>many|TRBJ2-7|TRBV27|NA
TGTGCCAGCAGTTTATTTCCGGGATCCTACGAGCAGTACTTC
CASSLFPGSYEQYF
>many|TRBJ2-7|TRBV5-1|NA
TGCGCCAGCAGCTTGAGTGCAGGGAGTTTCCCTTACGAGCAGTACTTC
CASSLSAGSFPYEQYF
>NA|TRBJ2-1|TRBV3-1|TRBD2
TGTGCCAGCAGCCCTAGCGGGATCATCTCCTACAATGAGCAGTTCTTC
CASSPSGIISYNEQFF
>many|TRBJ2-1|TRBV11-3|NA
TGTGCCAGCAGCCCCAGGGGGGGCGGGGGCCAGGGTGAGCAGTTCTTC
CASSPRGGGGQGEQFF
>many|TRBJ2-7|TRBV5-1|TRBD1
TGCGCCAGCAGCACGGGACAGGGTCCTCTGGTCGAGCAGTACTTC
CASSTGQGPLVEQYF
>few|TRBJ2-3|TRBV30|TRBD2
TGTGCCTGGAGGGGACCCGGGACTAGCGGGAGGGCCTTGGGTTATACGCAGTATTTT
CAWRGPGTSGRALGYTQYF
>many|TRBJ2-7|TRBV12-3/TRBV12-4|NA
TGTGCCAGCTCCTCAACGGGTTACACCTACGAGCAGTACTTC
CASSSTGYTYEQYF
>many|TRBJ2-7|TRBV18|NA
TGTGCCAGCTCACCGGGATTGTCGAAAGCGGCCTACGAGCAGTACTTC
CASSPGLSKAAYEQYF
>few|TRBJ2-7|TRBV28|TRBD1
TGTGCCATCAACACCGGGACAGTCTCCTACGAGCAGTACTTC
CAINTGTVSYEQYF
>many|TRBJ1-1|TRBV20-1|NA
TGCAGTGCTAGCAGCCCTGGAGACACTGAAGCTTTCTTT
CSASSPGDTEAFF
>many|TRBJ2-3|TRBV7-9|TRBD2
TGTGCCAGCAGCCCCGCCGCGTTTGGGACTAGCGGGAGGACCAATACAGATACGCAGTATTTT
CASSPAAFGTSGRTNTDTQYF
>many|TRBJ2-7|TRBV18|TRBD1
TGTGCCAGCTCAACCCGACAGGGGGACGAGCAGTACTTC
CASSTRQGDEQYF
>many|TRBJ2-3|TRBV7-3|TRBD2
TGTGCCAGCAGCCTATCGGGACTAGCGGGCACAGATACGCAGTATTTT
CASSLSGLAGTDTQYF
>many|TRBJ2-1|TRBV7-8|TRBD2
TGTGCCAGCAGCATCCCCGGTCTAGCGGGAGCCAGTGAGCAGTTCTTC
CASSIPGLAGASEQFF
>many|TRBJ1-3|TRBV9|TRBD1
TGTGCCAGCAGCCCGCAGGGGGCGCGAGGAAACACCATATATTTT
CASSPQGARGNTIYF
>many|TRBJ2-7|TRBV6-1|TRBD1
TGTGCCAGCAGTGGCGGGACAGGGGGCCGAGAGCAGTACTTC
CASSGGTGGREQYF
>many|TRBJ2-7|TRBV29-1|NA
TGCAGCGTTGAAGTCAGGGCCACGTCGGAGCAGTACTTC
CSVEVRATSEQYF
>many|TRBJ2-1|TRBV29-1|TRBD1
TGCAGCGTTGGACAGGGTAACAATGAGCAGTTCTTC
CSVGQGNNEQFF
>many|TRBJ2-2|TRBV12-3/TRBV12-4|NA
TGTGCCAGCAGTTTACCCCAAACAGGGTCGGGCGGGGAGCTGTTTTTT
CASSLPQTGSGGELFF
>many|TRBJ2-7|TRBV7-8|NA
TGTGCCAGCAGTGTGGAAACGAGTTCCTACGAGCAGTACTTC
CASSVETSSYEQYF
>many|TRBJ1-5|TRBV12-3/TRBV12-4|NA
TGTGCCAGCACCCTTTCGGGCATTATCGGGGGGAATCAGCCCCAGCATTTT
CASTLSGIIGGNQPQHF
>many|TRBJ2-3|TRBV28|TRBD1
TGTGCCAGCAGTTTGGGCAGGGGGCTATTTGGAGATACGCAGTATTTT
CASSLGRGLFGDTQYF
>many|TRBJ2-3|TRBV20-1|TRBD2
TGCAGTGCGGACGGGACTAGCGGGGGCAGCACAGATACGCAGTATTTT
CSADGTSGGSTDTQYF
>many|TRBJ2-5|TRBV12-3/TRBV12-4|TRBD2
TGTGCCAGCAGTCGCCTAGCGGGAGTAGCAGGCCAAGAGACCCAGTACTTC
CASSRLAGVAGQETQYF
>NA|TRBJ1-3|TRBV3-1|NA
TGTGCCAGCAGCCCACAACCGGGCCAGACACCAAATCGAAACACCATATATTTT
CASSPQPGQTPNRNTIYF
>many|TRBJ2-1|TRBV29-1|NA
TGCAGCGTTGACGGCTGGACTACCATAAATGAGCAGTTCTTC
CSVDGWTTINEQFF
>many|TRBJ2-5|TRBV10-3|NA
TGTGCCATCGGTCGGACAGCCAGCCAAGAGACCCAGTACTTC
CAIGRTASQETQYF
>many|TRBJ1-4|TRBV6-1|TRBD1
TGTGCCAGCAGTCGGGACAGGGTTAATGAAAAACTGTTTTTT
CASSRDRVNEKLFF
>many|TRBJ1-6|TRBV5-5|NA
TGTGCCAGCAGCTCTGGTCCTACAGGGAATAATTCACCCCTCCACTTT
CASSSGPTGNNSPLHF
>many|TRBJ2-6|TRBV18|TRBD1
TGTGCCAGCTCACCAGTCTCGGGACAGACTCTTATGAGGGTCTCTGGGGCCAACGTCCTGACTTTC
CASSPVSGQTLMRVSGANVLTF
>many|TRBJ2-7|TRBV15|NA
TGTGCCACCAGCAGAGAGACAGCTGGGATCGAGCAGTACTTC
CATSRETAGIEQYF
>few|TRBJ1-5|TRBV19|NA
TGTGCCAGTAGCCTGACAGGCCTTGGCAATCAGCCCCAGCATTTT
CASSLTGLGNQPQHF
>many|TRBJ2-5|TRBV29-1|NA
TGCAGCGTTGAAGAGGTGGGAGAGACCCAGTACTTC
CSVEEVGETQYF
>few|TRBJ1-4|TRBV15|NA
TGTGCCACCGCTTCGACAACAACTAATGAAAAACTGTTTTTT
CATASTTTNEKLFF